This T cell receptor beta chain was recovered during a study of T cells after somatic rescue of genetic block. The germline CDR1 and CDR2 sequences are MNHEY and SVGAGI. Trimming left V 6 bases short and J 2 bases short, with 7 bases between. This CDR3 is built from 13 residues. TCRdb's table, derived via immunoSEQ multiplex PCR, lists solely in-frame clones and lacks some. This table holds around 50,000 clones, roughly 96% found once. This chain uses TRBV6-5 with TRBJ2-2; D perhaps matches TRBD1 (5 bases). The receptor was derived from a child younger than two. The sample was peripheral blood mononuclear cells (PBMCs). CDR3 protein: CASRDINTGELFF. The DNA of the CDR3 is TGTGCCAGCAGGGACATTAACACCGGGGAGCTGTTTTTT.